A selection of T cell receptor beta chains follows, all from one sample in a study of blood T cell repertoires in COVID-19. Sequencing used immunoSEQ multiplex PCR; TCRdb keeps in-frame clones, though not all of them. The sample carries under 200,000 clones, 88% recorded once. Source material: peripheral blood. The receptors stem from a man between 60 and 75 years old with acute or convalescent COVID-19. Each CDR3 is given with its conserved first and last residue. The D gene is left open where the match is weak. Some rows mark clone size as missing; the rest say once, few, many or name a class of expanded clone.

v_gene	abundance	d_gene	j_gene	CDR3nt	CDR3aa
TRBV7-2	.	.	TRBJ2-2	TGTGCCAGCAGCGCAAGAAGCGTAGCGAACACCGGGGAGCTGTTTTTT	CASSARSVANTGELFF
TRBV28	.	.	TRBJ2-3	TGTGCCAGCAGTTTAAGGGCGGGGGATACGCAGTATTTT	CASSLRAGDTQYF
TRBV25-1	.	.	TRBJ2-3	TGTGCCAGCAGTGATGTACGGGGGGCACCTACGCAGTATTTT	CASSDVRGAPTQYF
TRBV6-1	few	.	TRBJ2-1	TGTGCCAGCAGTTCTACTTACGGGGGTGAGCAGTTCTTC	CASSSTYGGEQFF
TRBV10-1	once	TRBD1	TRBJ2-5	TGCGCCAGCAGTAATTCAGGGGGAGAGACCCAGTACTTC	CASSNSGGETQYF
TRBV5-5	.	TRBD2	TRBJ2-7	TGTGCCAGCAGCTTGAGCGGGAGTAGCGAGCAGTACTTC	CASSLSGSSEQYF
TRBV7-2	.	TRBD1	TRBJ1-2	TGTGCCAGCAGCTCACAGGGGGACGACTACACCTTC	CASSSQGDDYTF
TRBV10-2	.	.	TRBJ1-5	TGCGCCAGCAGTGAGACCAGAAATCAGCCCCAGCATTTT	CASSETRNQPQHF
TRBV30	.	TRBD2	TRBJ2-3	TGTGCCTGGAGTGTAATTGGCTCTAGCGGGGGGGCCGTTTGGAGGAATACGCAGTATTTT	CAWSVIGSSGGAVWRNTQYF
TRBV18	.	.	TRBJ1-1	TGTGCCAGCTCACCACCATCCAGGGCGAACACTGAAGCTTTCTTT	CASSPPSRANTEAFF
TRBV6-5	.	.	TRBJ1-2	TGTGCTTCGACTCCAGGGTACGATAACTATGGCTACACCTTC	CASTPGYDNYGYTF
TRBV4-3	.	.	TRBJ2-7	TGCGCCAGCAGCCAGACAATAACGCAGGGCTTTGACGAGCAGTACTTC	CASSQTITQGFDEQYF
TRBV30	.	.	TRBJ2-3	TGTGCCTGGAGGCCCGGGACAAATACCTTCACAGATACGCAGTATTTT	CAWRPGTNTFTDTQYF
TRBV7-9	.	.	TRBJ1-4	TGTGCCAGCAGCCCGCCCGGGGCGGGAGATAATGAAAAACTGTTTTTT	CASSPPGAGDNEKLFF
TRBV29-1	.	TRBD1	TRBJ2-7	TGCAGCGTATGGACAGGGGGCGAAGAGCAGTACTTC	CSVWTGGEEQYF
TRBV2	.	.	TRBJ2-5	TGTGCCAGCAGTGACTCCCTTGACTGGGTCCAGTACTTC	CASSDSLDWVQYF
TRBV5-6	.	TRBD1	TRBJ1-2	TGTGCCAGCAGCTTGAGGACAGGGGGCCCAGGCTACACCTTC	CASSLRTGGPGYTF
TRBV11-3	.	.	TRBJ2-7	TGTGCCAGCAGCTTAGAAAACCTAGCCGAAGTAGGCGAGCAGTACTTC	CASSLENLAEVGEQYF
TRBV28	.	TRBD2	TRBJ2-1	TGTGCCAGCACCACCAGCGGGAGTTCCTACAATGAGCAGTTCTTC	CASTTSGSSYNEQFF
TRBV19	.	TRBD2	TRBJ2-3	TGTGCCAGTAGTAAAACGCCCGGGACTAGGAGGGCAGATACGCAGTATTTT	CASSKTPGTRRADTQYF
TRBV19	.	.	TRBJ2-1	TGTGCCAGTAGCACGGACAACTACAATGAGCAGTTCTTC	CASSTDNYNEQFF
TRBV6-6	once	.	TRBJ1-2	TGTGCCAGCAGTTCCCTAGGAGGTGCCTATGGCTACACCTTC	CASSSLGGAYGYTF
TRBV9	.	TRBD2	TRBJ2-3	TGTGCCAGCAGCGGACTAGCGGGAAACACAGATACGCAGTATTTT	CASSGLAGNTDTQYF
TRBV11-2	.	.	TRBJ2-1	TGTGCCAGCAGCTTATTTGGCGGTGGGCAGTTCTTC	CASSLFGGGQFF
TRBV9	.	TRBD1	TRBJ2-1	TGTGCCAGCAGCGTAAGGGACAGCCGATACAATGAGCAGTTCTTC	CASSVRDSRYNEQFF
TRBV6-2/TRBV6-3	.	TRBD1	TRBJ2-2	TGTGCCAGCAGTTTAGGGACAGGGGGCACCGGGGAGCTGTTTTTT	CASSLGTGGTGELFF
TRBV5-1	.	TRBD1	TRBJ1-1	TGCGCCAGCAGCCAGACCGGGACAGGGCCGAACACTGAAGCTTTCTTT	CASSQTGTGPNTEAFF
TRBV18	.	.	TRBJ1-2	TGTGCCAGCTCACCTGTGACGCAGGGTGTTGGCTACACCTTC	CASSPVTQGVGYTF
TRBV10-3	once	.	TRBJ1-1	TGTGCCATCAGGCCCCGGGAGTATGATCATAGTGAGGCTTTCTTT	CAIRPREYDHSEAFF
TRBV5-1	.	TRBD1	TRBJ2-7	TGCGCCAGCAGCTTGGGGGACAGGGGCCACGAGCAGTACTTC	CASSLGDRGHEQYF
TRBV7-3	once	TRBD2	TRBJ2-1	TGTGCCAGCAGCTTAGCGAGCGGGGCTTTCTACAATGAGCAGTTCTTC	CASSLASGAFYNEQFF
TRBV5-4	few	.	TRBJ1-2	TGTGCCAGCAGCTTGGACGGACAGCGAGGCTACACCTTC	CASSLDGQRGYTF
TRBV14	once	TRBD1	TRBJ1-2	TGTGCCAGCAGCCATTATCCCGACAGGGGCCCTAACTATGGCTACACCTTC	CASSHYPDRGPNYGYTF
TRBV11-3	.	.	TRBJ2-7	TGTGCCAGCAGCTTAACAGAGGGCTACGAGCAGTACTTC	CASSLTEGYEQYF
TRBV3-1/TRBV3-2	.	TRBD1	TRBJ1-2	TGTGCCAGCAGCCATCTCACCGGGACAGGGGATGGCTACACCTTC	CASSHLTGTGDGYTF
TRBV19	once	.	TRBJ1-1	TGTGCCAGTAGTATAGCGGGCGGGGGGGAGGACACTGAAGCTTTCTTT	CASSIAGGGEDTEAFF
TRBV7-9	.	.	TRBJ2-1	TGTGCCAGCAGCTTAGCGTCTAGCTGGAATGAGCAGTTCTTC	CASSLASSWNEQFF
TRBV9	.	.	TRBJ1-3	TGTGCCAGCAGCCCAAGACAGGCGAGCTCTGGAAACACCATATATTTT	CASSPRQASSGNTIYF
TRBV19	.	.	TRBJ1-5	TGTGCCAGTAGTATAGATGGGGGCAGCAATCAGCCCCAGCATTTT	CASSIDGGSNQPQHF
TRBV30	.	.	TRBJ1-2	TGTGCCTGCACACCCCGACAGGACGGGGGGAGGAACTATGGCTACACCTTC	CACTPRQDGGRNYGYTF
TRBV19	.	.	TRBJ1-2	TGTGCCAGTAGTCAGGGCCGACAAAAGGACTATGGCTACACCTTC	CASSQGRQKDYGYTF
TRBV24-1	.	.	TRBJ1-6	TGTGCCACCAGTGATATTTTAGGGGTCTCCTATAATTCACCCCTCCACTTT	CATSDILGVSYNSPLHF
TRBV24-1	.	.	TRBJ1-2	TGTGCCACCAGTGATTCCCGGGAGCTAGGGGGCTACACCTTC	CATSDSRELGGYTF
TRBV5-8	.	TRBD1	TRBJ1-6	TGTGCCAGCAGCTACCGGGACAGGGGATCCTATAATTCACCCCTCCACTTT	CASSYRDRGSYNSPLHF
TRBV11-3	.	.	TRBJ1-1	TGTGCCAGCAGCACCGGCCGCGGTGTAGCTTTCTTT	CASSTGRGVAFF
TRBV18	.	.	TRBJ2-1	TGTGCCAGCTCTCCGCAGGGGCTCAATGAGCAGTTCTTC	CASSPQGLNEQFF
TRBV5-6	.	TRBD2	TRBJ2-7	TGTGCCAGCAGCTGGGGAGGGCTCTACGAGCAGTACTTC	CASSWGGLYEQYF
TRBV19	.	.	TRBJ1-2	TGTGCCAGTAGTATGCCGGGACAAGTCTATGGCTACACCTTC	CASSMPGQVYGYTF
TRBV14	.	.	TRBJ2-2	TGTGCCAGCAGCCAAGGAAGGGGATGGGACACCGGGGAGCTGTTTTTT	CASSQGRGWDTGELFF
TRBV2	.	.	TRBJ1-4	TGTGCCAGCAGTGAAATGAAGGGGCTGGGTGAAAAACTGTTTTTT	CASSEMKGLGEKLFF
TRBV24-1	.	.	TRBJ2-1	TGTGCCACCAGTGTCGCTAGTGGCCCGAATGAGCAGTTCTTC	CATSVASGPNEQFF
TRBV21-1	once	.	TRBJ1-5	TGTGCCAGTCCTCCGGACAGTATCAATCAGCCCCAGCATTTT	CASPPDSINQPQHF
TRBV6-7	.	TRBD1	TRBJ2-4	TGTGCCAGCACCCCGGACAGGGGAGCGTCCAAAAACATTCAGTACTTC	CASTPDRGASKNIQYF
TRBV11-2	.	.	TRBJ1-4	TGTGCCAGCAGCCGGCAGGTGACTGAAAAACTGTTTTTT	CASSRQVTEKLFF
TRBV7-9	.	.	TRBJ1-5	TGTGCCAGCAGCCCGGTGGGAGTGGGTCAGCCCCAGCATTTT	CASSPVGVGQPQHF
TRBV5-1	.	TRBD1	TRBJ2-2	TGCGCCAGCAGTTTGGACAGGGGGCGGGGGAACACCGGGGAGCTGTTTTTT	CASSLDRGRGNTGELFF
TRBV7-9	.	.	TRBJ2-1	TGTGCCAGCGACTCCGAACGTTTCTCCTACAATGAGCAGTTCTTC	CASDSERFSYNEQFF
TRBV25-1	.	.	TRBJ1-5	TGTGCCAGCACCGGGGGCAATCAGCCCCAGCATTTT	CASTGGNQPQHF
TRBV3-1/TRBV3-2	.	TRBD1	TRBJ2-2	TGTGCCAGCAGCCGCAACAGGGGAACCGGGGAGCTGTTTTTT	CASSRNRGTGELFF
TRBV2	.	.	TRBJ1-6	TGTGCCAGCAGTGCCCAGGGGCCCTATAATTCACCCCTCCACTTT	CASSAQGPYNSPLHF